The 7 T cell receptor beta chains in this list originate from one sample, sequenced in a study of blood T cell repertoires in COVID-19. Repertoires were generated with immunoSEQ multiplex PCR, while TCRdb's copy carries only in-frame clones and drops some. The sample lists under 20,000 clones; approximately 80% were seen once. Sample: peripheral blood. The receptors stem from a man older than 75 with acute or convalescent COVID-19.

The chain is built from TRBV15 and TRBJ1-6; D remains ambiguous. In germline, CDR1 is LNHNV, CDR2 YYDKDF (reference sequence). The germline V and J ends were trimmed by 3 bases and 9 bases, with 12 bases remaining between them. The CDR3 has 14 amino acids. The CDR3 nucleotides are TGTGCCACCAGCAGTTCCCAAGCGGGTTCACCCCTCCACTTT. This translates into CATSSSQAGSPLHF.

As concerns this clone: This sample includes further DNA sequences coding for the same CDR3. The chain carries TRBV7-9 and TRBJ1-4; 9 nucleotides line up with TRBD1. Germline assignment: CDR1 SEHNR and CDR2 FQNEAQ (reference sequence). V shed 5 bases, J shed 5 bases, and the junction held 3 bases outside the gene matches. The length of the CDR3 is 14 residues. CDR3 sequence reads: CASSEGQGNEKLFF. The CDR3 DNA follows: TGTGCCAGCAGCGAGGGACAGGGCAATGAAAAACTGTTTTTT. Full variable domain (outside the CDR3, taken from reference TRBV7-9 and TRBJ1-4): DTGVSQNPRHKITKRGQNVTFRCDPISEHNRLYWYRQTLGQGPEFLTYFQNEAQLEKSRLLSDRFSAERPKGSFSTLEIQRTEQGDSAMYLCASSEGQGNEKLFFGSGTQLSVL.

The chain links TRBV7-9 to TRBJ1-1; TRBD1 is a possible D gene (6 bases). Per germline, CDR1 SEHNR and CDR2 FQNEAQ (reference sequence). This CDR3 spans 14 amino acids. V was pared by 4 bases and J by 3 bases, with 12 bases between. CDR3 residues: CASSSHGQHTEAFF. The CDR3 coding sequence is TGTGCCAGCAGCTCGCACGGACAGCACACTGAAGCTTTCTTT. The whole variable domain, remainder taken from reference TRBV7-9 and TRBJ1-1, is DTGVSQNPRHKITKRGQNVTFRCDPISEHNRLYWYRQTLGQGPEFLTYFQNEAQLEKSRLLSDRFSAERPKGSFSTLEIQRTEQGDSAMYLCASSSHGQHTEAFFGQGTRLTVV.

The rearrangement joins TRBV27 to TRBJ1-2, with no clear D. The length of the CDR3 is 14 residues. V lost 3 bases and J lost 9, with 17 bases in between. Germline V lookup: CDR1 MNHEY, CDR2 SMNVEV (reference sequence). The CDR3 loop is CASSFDSALRSYTF. In DNA form, the CDR3 reads TGTGCCAGCAGTTTCGATTCCGCACTGCGTAGCTACACCTTC.

This clone was seen once. The chain employs TRBV6-5 and TRBJ1-1; D might be TRBD1 (5 bases). CDR1 is MNHEY and CDR2 is SVGAGI in the germline V gene. The V gene lost 6 bases and the J gene lost 1 base, with 12 bases spanning the gap. The CDR3 is 14 residues long. CDR3 sequence reads: CASSQVGQNTEAFF. CDR3 nucleotides: TGTGCCAGCAGCCAGGTGGGGCAGAACACTGAAGCTTTCTTT.

This clone was seen a few times. The chain joins TRBV25-1 to TRBJ1-2, with D unresolved. This CDR3 spans 13 amino acids. Germline CDR1 reads MGHDK; CDR2 reads SYGVNS. Trimming removed 1 base at V and 8 bases at J, with 11 bases between. CDR3 bases: TGTGCCAGCAGTGAATCCTCGGGGTGGGGCTACACCTTC. Residues: CASSESSGWGYTF.

The chain has TRBV19 and TRBJ1-4; 7 bases align to TRBD1. This CDR3 contains 14 residues. Trimming at V came to 5 bases and at J to 8 bases, leaving 8 bases not matched to a gene. CDR1 LNHDA and CDR2 SQIVND come from the germline V gene (reference sequence). The CDR3 DNA sequence: TGTGCCAGTAGTTTACAGGGGCCATCCGAAAAACTGTTTTTT. Amino acids: CASSLQGPSEKLFF.